The count of the clone carrying this T cell receptor (beta chain) is one. The sample belongs to a study of blood T cells in healthy people across ages. The CDR3 is 13 amino acids. The V end was cut by 3 bases, the J end by 8 bases, with 11 bases between. Primed by a sample-barcoded 5' primer and a J-beta primer mix, a second PCR proceeded for about 6 to 11 cycles. MiXCR, applied by TCRdb to the 5' RACE reads, yields one record per CDR3 protein. The sample has around 1,800,000 distinct CDR3 sequences, 35% to 50% seen once. The chain has TRBV12-3 or TRBV12-4 and TRBJ2-1; weak D call: TRBD2 (5 bases). Sequencing was done on a sample of blood. This receptor was taken from a human donor in good health. The CDR3 is CASSFFLGDEQFF. CDR3 nucleotide sequence: TGTGCCAGCAGTTTCTTCCTCGGGGATGAGCAGTTCTTC.